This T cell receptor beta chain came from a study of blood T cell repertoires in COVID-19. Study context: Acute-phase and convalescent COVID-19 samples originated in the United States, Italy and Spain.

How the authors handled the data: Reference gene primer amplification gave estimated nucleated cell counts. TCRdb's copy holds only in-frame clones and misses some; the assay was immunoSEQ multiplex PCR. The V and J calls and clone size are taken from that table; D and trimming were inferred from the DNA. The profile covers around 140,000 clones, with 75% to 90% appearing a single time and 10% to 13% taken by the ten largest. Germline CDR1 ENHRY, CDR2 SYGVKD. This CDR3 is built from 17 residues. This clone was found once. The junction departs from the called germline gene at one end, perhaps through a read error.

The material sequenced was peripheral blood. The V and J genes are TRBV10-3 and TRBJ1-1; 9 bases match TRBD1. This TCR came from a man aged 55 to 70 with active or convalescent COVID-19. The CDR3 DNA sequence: TGTGCCATCAGTAAAAACCCCTTGACAGGGGGGAACGCTGAAGCTTTCTTT. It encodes CAISKNPLTGGNAEAFF.